This T cell receptor (beta chain) was captured by sequencing in a study of blood T cell repertoires in COVID-19. Study details: The study drew acute and convalescent COVID-19 samples from the United States, Italy and Spain. Sample material is recorded as cDNA or gDNA derived from T cells, B-cell-depleted T cells, or PBMCs.

Germline V gives CDR1 LGHNT, CDR2 FRNRAP. Trimming removed 2 bases at V and 0 bases at J, with 10 bases between. This CDR3 is 15 amino acids long. Methods used by the authors: Quantification of nucleated cells was approximated via reference gene primer amplification. Assay used: immunoSEQ multiplex PCR; TCRdb lists only in-frame clones, some missing. V and J calls and clone size are given by that table; D and trimming were obtained from the DNA. The table shows about 190,000 clones, with over 75% occurring only once. This clone was recorded once. V usage is TRBV12-5 and J usage is TRBJ1-2; no reliable D call. Material: peripheral blood. The TCR comes from a woman in her thirties or forties who had recovered from COVID-19. The CDR3 DNA sequence: TGTGCTAGTGGTTTGATCCTCCGAGCTAACTATGGCTACACCTTC. This codes for CASGLILRANYGYTF.